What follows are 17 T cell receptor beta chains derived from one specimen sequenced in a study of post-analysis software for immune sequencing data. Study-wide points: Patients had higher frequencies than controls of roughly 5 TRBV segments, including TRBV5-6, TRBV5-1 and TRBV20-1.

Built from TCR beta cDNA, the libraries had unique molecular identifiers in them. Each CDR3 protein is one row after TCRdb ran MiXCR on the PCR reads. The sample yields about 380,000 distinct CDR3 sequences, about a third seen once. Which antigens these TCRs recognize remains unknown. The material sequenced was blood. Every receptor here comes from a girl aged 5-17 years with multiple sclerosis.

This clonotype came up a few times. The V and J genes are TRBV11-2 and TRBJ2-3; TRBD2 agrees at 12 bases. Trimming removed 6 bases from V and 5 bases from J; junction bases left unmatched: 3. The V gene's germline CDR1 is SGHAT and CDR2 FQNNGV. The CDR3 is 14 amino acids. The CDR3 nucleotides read TGTGCCAGCAGGACTAGCGGGGGCTTAGATACGCAGTATTTT. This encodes CASRTSGGLDTQYF.

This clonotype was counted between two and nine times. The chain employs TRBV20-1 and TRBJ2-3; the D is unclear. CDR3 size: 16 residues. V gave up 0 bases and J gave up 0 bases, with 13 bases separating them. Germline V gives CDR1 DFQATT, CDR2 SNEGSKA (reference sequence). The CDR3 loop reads CSARDLASASTDTQYF. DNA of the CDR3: TGCAGTGCTAGAGATCTGGCCTCCGCTAGCACAGATACGCAGTATTTT.

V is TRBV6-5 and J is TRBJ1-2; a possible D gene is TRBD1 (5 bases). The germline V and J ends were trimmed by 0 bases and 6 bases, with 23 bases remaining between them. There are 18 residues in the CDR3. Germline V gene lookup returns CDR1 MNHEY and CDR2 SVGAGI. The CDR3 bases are TGTGCCAGCAGTTACTCGACTGCCCAGGGTACGGGTGAAGATGGCTACACCTTC. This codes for CASSYSTAQGTGEDGYTF.

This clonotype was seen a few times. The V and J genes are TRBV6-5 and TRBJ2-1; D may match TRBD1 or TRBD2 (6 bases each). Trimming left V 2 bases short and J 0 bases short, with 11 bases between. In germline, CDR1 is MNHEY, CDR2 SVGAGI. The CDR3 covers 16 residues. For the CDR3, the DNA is TGTGCCAGCAGTTACGGGGGGCCAAGCTCCTACAATGAGCAGTTCTTC. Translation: CASSYGGPSSYNEQFF.

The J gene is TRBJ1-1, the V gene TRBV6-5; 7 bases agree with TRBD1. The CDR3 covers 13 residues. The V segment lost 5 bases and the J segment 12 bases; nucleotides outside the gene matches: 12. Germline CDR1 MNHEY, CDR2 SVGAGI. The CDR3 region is CASSQPVTGISFF. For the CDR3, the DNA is TGTGCCAGCAGTCAACCGGTGACAGGGATTTCTTTCTTT.

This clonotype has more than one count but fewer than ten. As DNA, the CDR3 is TGCGCCAGCAGCTTGCATGCGGGCAGCTCCTACGAGCAGTACTTC. Its protein product is CASSLHAGSSYEQYF. The chain uses TRBV5-1 and TRBJ2-7; D is perhaps TRBD2 (5 bases). The CDR3 runs to 15 residues. V was cut by 1 base and J by 0 bases, with 11 bases left in between. From germline, CDR1 is SGHRS and CDR2 YFSETQ.

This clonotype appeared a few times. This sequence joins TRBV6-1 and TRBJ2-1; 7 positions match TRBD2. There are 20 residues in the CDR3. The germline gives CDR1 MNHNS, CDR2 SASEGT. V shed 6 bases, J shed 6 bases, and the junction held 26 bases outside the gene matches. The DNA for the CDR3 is TGTGCCAGCAGGGATAAGAGGGGTCTAGCGGAGGGGCGGCTACGCAATGAGCAGTTCTTC. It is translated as CASRDKRGLAEGRLRNEQFF.

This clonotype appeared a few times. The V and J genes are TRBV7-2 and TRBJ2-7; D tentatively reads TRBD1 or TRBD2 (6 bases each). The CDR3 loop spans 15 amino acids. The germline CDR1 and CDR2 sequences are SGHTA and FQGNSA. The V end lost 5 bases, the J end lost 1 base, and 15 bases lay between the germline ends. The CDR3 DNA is TGTGCCAGCAGCCCGTCAACGGGGGCTTCCTACGAGCAGTACTTC. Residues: CASSPSTGASYEQYF.

CDR3 nucleotide sequence: TGTGCCAGCAGCCAACTAGCGGGGGCTGGAGAGACCCAGTACTTC. Its protein is CASSQLAGAGETQYF. The chain combines TRBV3-1 with TRBJ2-5; 10 nucleotides line up with TRBD2. The CDR3 totals 15 residues. CDR1 and CDR2 from the germline V gene are LGHDT and YNNKEL (reference sequence). J gave up 4 bases and V 2 bases, and 4 bases lay outside the gene matches.

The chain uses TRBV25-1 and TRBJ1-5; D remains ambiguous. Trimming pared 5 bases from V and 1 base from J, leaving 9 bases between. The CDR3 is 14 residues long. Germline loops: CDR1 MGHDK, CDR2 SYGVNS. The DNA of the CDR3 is TGTGCCAGCAGTCAGATGGGAAGCAATCAGCCCCAGCATTTT. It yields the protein CASSQMGSNQPQHF.

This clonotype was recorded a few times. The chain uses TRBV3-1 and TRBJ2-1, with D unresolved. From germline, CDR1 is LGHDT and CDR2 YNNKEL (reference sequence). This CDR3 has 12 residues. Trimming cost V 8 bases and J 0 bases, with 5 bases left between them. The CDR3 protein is CASGYSYNEQFF. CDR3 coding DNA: TGTGCCAGCGGGTACTCCTACAATGAGCAGTTCTTC.

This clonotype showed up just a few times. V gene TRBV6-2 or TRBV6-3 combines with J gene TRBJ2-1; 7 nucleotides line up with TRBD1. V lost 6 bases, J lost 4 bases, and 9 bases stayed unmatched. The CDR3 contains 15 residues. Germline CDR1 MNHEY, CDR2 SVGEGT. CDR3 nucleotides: TGTGCCAGCAGCAATACGGACAGGCCATACAATGAGCAGTTCTTC. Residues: CASSNTDRPYNEQFF.

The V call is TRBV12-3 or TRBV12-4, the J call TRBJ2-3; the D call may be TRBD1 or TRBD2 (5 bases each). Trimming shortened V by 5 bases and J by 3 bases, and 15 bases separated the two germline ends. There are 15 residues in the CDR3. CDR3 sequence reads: CASSPGTGGTDTQYF. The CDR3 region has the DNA TGTGCCAGCAGTCCCGGGACCGGCGGGACAGATACGCAGTATTTT.

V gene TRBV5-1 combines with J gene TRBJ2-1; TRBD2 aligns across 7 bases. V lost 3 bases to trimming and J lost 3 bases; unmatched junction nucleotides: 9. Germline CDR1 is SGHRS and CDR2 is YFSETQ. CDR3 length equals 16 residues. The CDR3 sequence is CASSSVGEGLYNEQFF. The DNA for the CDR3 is TGCGCCAGCAGCTCGGTGGGGGAGGGGCTCTACAATGAGCAGTTCTTC.

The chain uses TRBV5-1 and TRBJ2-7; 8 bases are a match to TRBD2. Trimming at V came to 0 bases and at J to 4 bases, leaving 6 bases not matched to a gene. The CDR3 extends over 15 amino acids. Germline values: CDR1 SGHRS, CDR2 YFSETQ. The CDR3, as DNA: TGCGCCAGCAGCTTGGAGGCTAGCGGGTGGTACGAGCAGTACTTC. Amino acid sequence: CASSLEASGWYEQYF.

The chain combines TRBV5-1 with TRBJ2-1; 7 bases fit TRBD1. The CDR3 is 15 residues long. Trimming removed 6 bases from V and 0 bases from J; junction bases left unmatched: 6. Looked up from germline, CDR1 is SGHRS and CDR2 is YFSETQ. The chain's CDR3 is CASTYSGGSYNEQFF. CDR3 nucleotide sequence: TGCGCCAGCACCTACTCAGGGGGCTCCTACAATGAGCAGTTCTTC.

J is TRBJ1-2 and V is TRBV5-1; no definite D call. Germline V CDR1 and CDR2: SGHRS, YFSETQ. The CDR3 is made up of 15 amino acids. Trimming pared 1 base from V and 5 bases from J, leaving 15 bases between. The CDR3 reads CASSLRPGNQYGYTF. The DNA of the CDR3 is TGCGCCAGCAGCTTGAGGCCCGGGAACCAGTATGGCTACACCTTC.